These T cell receptor beta chains were read from a single sample in a study of blood T cell repertoires in COVID-19. TCRdb's copy holds only in-frame clones and misses some; the assay was immunoSEQ multiplex PCR. The table records roughly 39,000 clones, about 89% of them present only once. Source material: peripheral blood. The receptors stem from a man in his fifties or sixties with active or convalescent COVID-19. CDR3s include the opening cysteine and the closing phenylalanine or tryptophan. Each record gives: D gene, V gene, clone size, J gene, CDR3 DNA, CDR3 protein. The D gene is left open where the match is weak. Clone size appears in some rows only: once, few, many, or a class for an expanded clone.

-	TRBV7-3	once	TRBJ1-2	TGTGCCAGCAGTCAGGGATATGGCTATGGCTACACCTTC	CASSQGYGYGYTF
-	TRBV28	-	TRBJ1-4	TGTGCCAGCAGTTTTTCTGCAACTAATGAAAAACTGTTTTTT	CASSFSATNEKLFF
-	TRBV5-1	once	TRBJ1-1	TGCGCCAGCAGCCTGGGACAAGCCACTGAAGCTTTCTTT	CASSLGQATEAFF
TRBD1	TRBV6-5	-	TRBJ1-5	TGTGCCAGCAGCGGGGGGAACAGGGGGCTGGAAAAGCATTTT	CASSGGNRGLEKHF
TRBD1	TRBV6-6	once	TRBJ1-4	TGTGCCAGCAGCGACCCCGGGACAGGGGTTGAAAAACTGTTTTTT	CASSDPGTGVEKLFF
-	TRBV7-8	-	TRBJ2-3	TGTGCCAGCAGCTTAGACAGGGCAGATACGCAGTATTTT	CASSLDRADTQYF
-	TRBV3-1/TRBV3-2	-	TRBJ1-6	TGTGCCAGCAGCCAGGTTCGGGGTCATTCACCCCTCCACTTT	CASSQVRGHSPLHF
-	TRBV7-3	-	TRBJ1-1	TGTGCCAGCAGCTTAACGTACGGCACTGAAGCTTTCTTT	CASSLTYGTEAFF
TRBD2	TRBV19	few	TRBJ2-5	TGTGCCAGTAGTGTGAAGACCTGGGTAGCGGGTCCAGAGACCCAGTACTTC	CASSVKTWVAGPETQYF
-	TRBV30	-	TRBJ2-7	TGTGCCTGGAGTGTAGGAGGGGATAGGAACGAGCAGTACTTC	CAWSVGGDRNEQYF
-	TRBV5-4	-	TRBJ1-1	TGTGCCAGCAGCTTGGCAAAAGGGGCGAACACTGAAGCTTTCTTT	CASSLAKGANTEAFF
-	TRBV7-9	-	TRBJ1-5	TGTGCCAGCAGCTTAGCGCGACCAGGGGATACACAGCATTTT	CASSLARPGDTQHF
-	TRBV28	-	TRBJ2-1	TGTGCCAGCAGCTCGATCGGACTTATGTATGAGCAGTTCTTC	CASSSIGLMYEQFF
-	TRBV7-8	once	TRBJ1-3	TGTGCCAGCAGCTTAGGGGGGGTGGGAAACACCATATATTTT	CASSLGGVGNTIYF
-	TRBV7-9	-	TRBJ2-3	TGTGCCAGCAGCCCCCAGTTGACGGGAGATACGCAGTATTTT	CASSPQLTGDTQYF
-	TRBV10-2	-	TRBJ2-7	TGCGCCAGCGAGGGGGGGAACGAGCAGTACTTC	CASEGGNEQYF
-	TRBV2	-	TRBJ1-1	TGTGCCAGCAGTGAAAGCCGCCACGCGAACACTGAAGCTTTCTTT	CASSESRHANTEAFF
-	TRBV7-7	-	TRBJ2-3	TGTGCTAGCAGCCAGTCTAGCTACACAGATACGCAGTATTTT	CASSQSSYTDTQYF
-	TRBV18	-	TRBJ2-7	TGTGCCAGCTCGGACACTATCCTACAGGAGCAGTACTTC	CASSDTILQEQYF
TRBD1	TRBV5-4	once	TRBJ2-7	TGTGCCAGCAGCTTGGGAGGACAGGGGAAATACGAGCAGTACTTC	CASSLGGQGKYEQYF
-	TRBV6-6	-	TRBJ1-1	TGTGCCAGCAGTTTTAAGAGGGCTGAAGCTTTCTTT	CASSFKRAEAFF
-	TRBV10-1	-	TRBJ1-5	TGCGCCAGCAGTGAGCGGCCCCAGCATTTT	CASSERPQHF
-	TRBV5-5	-	TRBJ1-2	TGTGCCAGCAGCGTGGCCAGGGTGTGGGGTGGCTACACCTTC	CASSVARVWGGYTF
TRBD1	TRBV7-2	-	TRBJ2-5	TGTGCCAGCAGCCCCGGGACAGGGGCCCGAGAGACCCAGTACTTC	CASSPGTGARETQYF
TRBD2	TRBV19	-	TRBJ2-1	TGTGCCAGTAGTATCGGACTAGCGGGAAACAATGAGCAGTTCTTC	CASSIGLAGNNEQFF